This TCR beta chain was identified during a study of blood T cell repertoires in COVID-19. Study-level information: The origin of the acute and convalescent COVID-19 samples was the United States, Italy and Spain.

Trimming took 2 bases from V and 6 from J, leaving 13 bases between them. Germline V gives CDR1 MDHEN, CDR2 SYDVKM. The CDR3 spans 14 residues. Some clones are missing from TCRdb's copy, which holds only in-frame ones; the method was immunoSEQ multiplex PCR. Here the sample spans a few hundred thousand clones, roughly 90% being singletons. The sequencing sample was made of peripheral blood. This receptor was identified in a man in his forties with acute or convalescent COVID-19. The J gene is TRBJ1-1, the V gene TRBV28; possible D gene TRBD1, 5 bases. CDR3 sequence: CASSLGRAQPEAFF. The CDR3 DNA follows: TGTGCCAGCAGTTTAGGCAGGGCCCAGCCTGAAGCTTTCTTT.